The clone carrying this T cell receptor beta chain came up a few times. The data stem from a study of T cells in Graves' hyperthyroidism and ophthalmopathy. The source material, RNA transcripts, was used to amplify TCR beta CDR3 regions. First-round RT-PCR with HTBI primers amplified the TCR CDR3 region. TCRdb independently ran MiXCR on the multiplex PCR reads; one entry per CDR3 protein. The sample lists hundreds of thousands of distinct CDR3 sequences, 14% occurring once. This CDR3 is 19 amino acids long. V was clipped by 5 bases and J by 5 bases, with 30 bases between them. The V gene's germline CDR1 is LGHNT and CDR2 FRNRAP.

The rearrangement links TRBV12-5 to TRBJ2-5, with D perhaps given as TRBD1 or TRBD2 (5 bases each). This TCR derives from a woman aged 18-29 years with Graves' hyperthyroidism. Source material: blood. CDR3 loop: CASGLPFTGKEVRDETQYF. As DNA, the CDR3 is TGTGCTAGTGGTCTTCCCTTTACCGGAAAAGAGGTCAGGGACGAGACCCAGTACTTC.